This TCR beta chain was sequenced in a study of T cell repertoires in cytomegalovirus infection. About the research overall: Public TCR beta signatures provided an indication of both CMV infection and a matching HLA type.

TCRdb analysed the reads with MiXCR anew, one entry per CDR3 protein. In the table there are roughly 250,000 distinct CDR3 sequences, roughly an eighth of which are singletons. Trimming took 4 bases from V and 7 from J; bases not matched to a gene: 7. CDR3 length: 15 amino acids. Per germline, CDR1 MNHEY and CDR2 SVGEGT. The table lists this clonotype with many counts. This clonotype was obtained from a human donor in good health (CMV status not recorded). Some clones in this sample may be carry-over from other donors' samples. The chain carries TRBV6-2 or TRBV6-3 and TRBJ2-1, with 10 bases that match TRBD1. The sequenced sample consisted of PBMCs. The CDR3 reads CASSLWDRGLNEQFF. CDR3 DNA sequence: TGTGCCAGCAGTTTATGGGACAGGGGCTTGAATGAGCAGTTCTTC.